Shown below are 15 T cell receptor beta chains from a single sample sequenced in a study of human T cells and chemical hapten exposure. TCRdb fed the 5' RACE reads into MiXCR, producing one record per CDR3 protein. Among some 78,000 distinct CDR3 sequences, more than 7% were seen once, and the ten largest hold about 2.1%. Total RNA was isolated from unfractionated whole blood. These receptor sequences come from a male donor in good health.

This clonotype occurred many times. The CDR3 nucleotides are TGTGCCAGCAGCTCTCTCATGAACACCGGGGAGCTGTTTTTT. Translating it yields CASSSLMNTGELFF. The chain has TRBV11-2 and TRBJ2-2; D uncertain. The germline V and J ends were trimmed by 4 bases and 1 base, with 7 bases remaining between them. The germline V gene has CDR1 SGHAT and CDR2 FQNNGV. This CDR3 has 14 residues.

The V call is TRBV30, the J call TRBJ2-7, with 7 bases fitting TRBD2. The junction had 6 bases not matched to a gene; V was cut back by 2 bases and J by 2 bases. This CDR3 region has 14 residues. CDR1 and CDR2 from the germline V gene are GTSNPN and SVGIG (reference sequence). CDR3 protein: CAWSQLASPYEQYF. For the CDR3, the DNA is TGTGCCTGGAGTCAACTAGCGAGTCCCTACGAGCAGTACTTC.

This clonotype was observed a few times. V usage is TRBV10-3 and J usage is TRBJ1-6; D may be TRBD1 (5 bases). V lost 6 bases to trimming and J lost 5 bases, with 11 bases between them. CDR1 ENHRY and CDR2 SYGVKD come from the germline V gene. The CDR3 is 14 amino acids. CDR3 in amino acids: CAIREGRDNSPLHF. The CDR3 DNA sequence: TGTGCCATCAGGGAGGGGCGGGATAATTCACCCCTCCACTTT.

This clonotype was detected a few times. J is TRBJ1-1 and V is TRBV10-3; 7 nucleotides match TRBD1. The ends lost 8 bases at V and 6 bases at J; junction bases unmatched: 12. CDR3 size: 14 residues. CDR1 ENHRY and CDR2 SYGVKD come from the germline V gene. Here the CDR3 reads CAIGGDRVGSEAFF. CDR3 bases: TGTGCCATCGGTGGAGACAGGGTAGGGTCTGAAGCTTTCTTT.

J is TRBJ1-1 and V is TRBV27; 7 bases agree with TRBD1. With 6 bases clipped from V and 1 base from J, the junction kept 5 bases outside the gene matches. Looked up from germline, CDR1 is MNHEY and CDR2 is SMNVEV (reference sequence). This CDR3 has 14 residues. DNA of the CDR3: TGTGCCAGCAGGAGGGGGCGGGGGAACACTGAAGCTTTCTTT. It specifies CASRRGRGNTEAFF.

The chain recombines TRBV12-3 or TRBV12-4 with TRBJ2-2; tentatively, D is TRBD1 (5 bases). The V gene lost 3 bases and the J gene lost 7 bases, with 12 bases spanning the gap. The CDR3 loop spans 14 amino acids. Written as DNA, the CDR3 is TGTGCCAGCAGTTTTTCCCAGGGTATCGGGGAGCTGTTTTTT. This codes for CASSFSQGIGELFF.

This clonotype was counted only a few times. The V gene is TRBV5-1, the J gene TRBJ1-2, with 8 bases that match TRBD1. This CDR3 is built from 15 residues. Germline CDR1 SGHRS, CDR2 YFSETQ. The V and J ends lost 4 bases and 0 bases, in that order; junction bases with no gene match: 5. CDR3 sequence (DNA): TGCGCCAGCAGCGGATGGACAGGGACTAACTATGGCTACACCTTC. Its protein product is CASSGWTGTNYGYTF.

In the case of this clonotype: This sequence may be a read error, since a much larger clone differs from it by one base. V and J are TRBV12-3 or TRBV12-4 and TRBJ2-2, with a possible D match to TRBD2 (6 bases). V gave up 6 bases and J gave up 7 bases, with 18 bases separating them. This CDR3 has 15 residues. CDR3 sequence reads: CASSRTNPRNGELFF. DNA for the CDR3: TGTGCCAGCAGCCGGACTAATCCTCGAAACGGGGAGCTGTTTTTT.

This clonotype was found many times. CDR3 nucleotide sequence: TGCAGCGTGACAGGGGAAGAGTATGGCTACACCTTC. It yields the protein CSVTGEEYGYTF. V usage is TRBV29-1 and J usage is TRBJ1-2, with TRBD1 identical over 8 bases. The V and J ends lost 6 bases and 5 bases, in that order; junction bases with no gene match: 5. Germline V gene sequence: CDR1 SQVTM, CDR2 ANQGSEA. The CDR3 is 12 amino acids.

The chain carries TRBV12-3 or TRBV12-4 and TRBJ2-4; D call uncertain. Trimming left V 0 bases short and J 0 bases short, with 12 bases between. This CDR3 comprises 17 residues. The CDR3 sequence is CASSLARQTLAKNIQYF. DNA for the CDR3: TGTGCCAGCAGTTTAGCGCGGCAGACACTAGCCAAAAACATTCAGTACTTC.

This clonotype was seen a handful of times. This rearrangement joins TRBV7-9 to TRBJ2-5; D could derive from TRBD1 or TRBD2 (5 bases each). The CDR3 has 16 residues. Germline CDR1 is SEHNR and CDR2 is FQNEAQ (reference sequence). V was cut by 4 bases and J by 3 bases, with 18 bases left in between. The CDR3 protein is CASSYPRGSREETQYF. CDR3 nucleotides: TGTGCCAGCAGCTACCCGAGGGGATCCCGTGAAGAGACCCAGTACTTC. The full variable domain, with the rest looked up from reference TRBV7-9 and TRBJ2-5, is DTGVSQNPRHKITKRGQNVTFRCDPISEHNRLYWYRQTLGQGPEFLTYFQNEAQLEKSRLLSDRFSAERPKGSFSTLEIQRTEQGDSAMYLCASSYPRGSREETQYFGPGTRLLVL.

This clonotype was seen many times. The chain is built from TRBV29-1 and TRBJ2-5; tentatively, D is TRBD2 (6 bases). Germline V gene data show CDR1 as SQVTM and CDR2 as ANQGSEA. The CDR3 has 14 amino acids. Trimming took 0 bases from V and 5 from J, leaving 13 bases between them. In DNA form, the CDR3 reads TGCAGCGTTGAAGATCCGAGAGGAGGGGAGACCCAGTACTTC. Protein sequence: CSVEDPRGGETQYF.

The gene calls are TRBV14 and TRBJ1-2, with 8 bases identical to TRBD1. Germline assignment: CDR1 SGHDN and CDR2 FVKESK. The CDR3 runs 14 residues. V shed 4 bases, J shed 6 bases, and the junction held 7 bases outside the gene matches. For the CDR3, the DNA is TGTGCCAGCAGCCTTCGGACAGGGAGGCATGGCTACACCTTC. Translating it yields CASSLRTGRHGYTF.

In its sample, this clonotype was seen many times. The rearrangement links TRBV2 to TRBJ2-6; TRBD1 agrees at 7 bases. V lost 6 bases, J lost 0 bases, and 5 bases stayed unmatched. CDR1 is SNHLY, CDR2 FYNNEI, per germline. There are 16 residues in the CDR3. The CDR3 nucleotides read TGTGCCAGCAGGGGGGACAGAAGCTCTGGGGCCAACGTCCTGACTTTC. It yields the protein CASRGDRSSGANVLTF.

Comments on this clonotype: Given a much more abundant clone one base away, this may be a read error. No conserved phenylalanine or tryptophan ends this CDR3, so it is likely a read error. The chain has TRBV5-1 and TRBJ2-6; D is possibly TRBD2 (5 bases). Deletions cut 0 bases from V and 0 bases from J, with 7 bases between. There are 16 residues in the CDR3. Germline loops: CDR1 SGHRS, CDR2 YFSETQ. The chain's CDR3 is CASSLVAPSGANVLTL. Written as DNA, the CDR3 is TGCGCCAGCAGCTTGGTAGCGCCCTCTGGGGCCAACGTCCTGACTCTC.